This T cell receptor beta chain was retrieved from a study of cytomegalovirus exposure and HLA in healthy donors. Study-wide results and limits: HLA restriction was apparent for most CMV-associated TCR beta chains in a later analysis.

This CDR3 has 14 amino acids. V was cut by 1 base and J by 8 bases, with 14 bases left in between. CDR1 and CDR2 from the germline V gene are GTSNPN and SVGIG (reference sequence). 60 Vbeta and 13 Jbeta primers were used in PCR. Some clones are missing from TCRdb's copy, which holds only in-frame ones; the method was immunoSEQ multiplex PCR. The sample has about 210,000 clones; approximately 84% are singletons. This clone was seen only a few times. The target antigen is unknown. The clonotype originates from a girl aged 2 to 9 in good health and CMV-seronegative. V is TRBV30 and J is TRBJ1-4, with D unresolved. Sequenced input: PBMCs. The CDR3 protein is CAWSGGKVEEKLFF. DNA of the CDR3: TGTGCCTGGAGTGGCGGGAAGGTTGAGGAAAAACTGTTTTTT.